Shown below are 18 T cell receptor beta chains from a single sample sequenced in a study of T cells in Graves' hyperthyroidism and ophthalmopathy (dated by TCRdb to about 2019). Library preparation was by multiplex PCR. Sequencer: Illumina HiSeq 2000. TCR beta CDR3 regions were amplified from RNA transcripts. For the first round of RT-PCR on the TCR CDR3, the HTBI primer set was used together with the Qiagen OneStep RT-PCR kit. TCRdb trimmed public reads at Q25 via fastp, called clones via MiXCR and kept in-frame beta chains. Identical CDR3 proteins give one entry, which carries the most common genes and DNA. The sample has hundreds of thousands of distinct CDR3 sequences on record, 20% to 25% of them singletons. Together, the top ten hold around 67% of the sample. The sequenced sample consisted of blood. The receptors stem from a man aged 50-59 years with Graves' hyperthyroidism.

This chain joins TRBV19 and TRBJ2-2, with 11 bases matching TRBD2. The CDR3 has 17 amino acids. V lost 4 bases to trimming and J lost 2 bases; unmatched junction nucleotides: 6. Germline CDR1 reads LNHDA; CDR2 reads SQIVND (reference sequence). The CDR3 region is CASSTLGLAGNTGELFF. Here the CDR3 DNA reads TGTGCCAGTAGTACCCTAGGACTAGCGGGTAACACCGGGGAGCTGTTTTTT.

This chain connects TRBV6-2 or TRBV6-3 to TRBJ2-2; TRBD1 aligns across 8 bases. Germline-derived CDR1 and CDR2 are MNHEY and SVGEGT. This CDR3 has 15 amino acids. V shed 6 bases, J shed 5 bases, and the junction held 8 bases outside the gene matches. CDR3 coding DNA: TGTGCCAGCAGACCCGGACAGGGTCGGACCGGGGAGCTGTTTTTT. This encodes CASRPGQGRTGELFF.

This clonotype was seen only a few times. The chain combines TRBV20-1 with TRBJ2-5, with 10 positions matching TRBD2. Germline V gene lookup returns CDR1 DFQATT and CDR2 SNEGSKA (reference sequence). V lost 6 bases to trimming and J lost 5 bases; unmatched junction nucleotides: 15. This CDR3 has 16 residues. The CDR3 here is CSAERFGTSVAETQYF. CDR3 nucleotides: TGCAGTGCGGAAAGGTTTGGGACTAGCGTCGCCGAGACCCAGTACTTC.

This clonotype was seen more than once but under ten times. In DNA form, the CDR3 reads TGCGCCAGCAGGCTAGCGGGAGGGATTTACAATGAGCAGTTCTTC. Its protein product is CASRLAGGIYNEQFF. The J gene is TRBJ2-1, the V gene TRBV10-2; 12 bases line up with TRBD2. The CDR3 extends over 15 amino acids. Germline V gene lookup returns CDR1 WSHSY and CDR2 SAAADI. V shed 6 bases, J shed 4 bases, and the junction held 4 bases outside the gene matches.

This clonotype was observed a handful of times. The chain employs TRBV7-2 and TRBJ2-3; possible D gene TRBD1, 5 bases. The V and J ends lost 2 bases and 1 base respectively, with 10 bases between them. Germline loops: CDR1 SGHTA, CDR2 FQGNSA. The CDR3 is made up of 15 amino acids. The DNA of the CDR3 is TGTGCCAGCAGCTTAATTATAGGGGGCACAGATACGCAGTATTTT. Translating it yields CASSLIIGGTDTQYF.

This clonotype appeared a few times. The V and J genes are TRBV12-3 or TRBV12-4 and TRBJ1-2; D gene unclear. Trimming cost V 7 bases and J 3 bases, with 9 bases left between them. The CDR3 length is 12 residues. The chain's CDR3 is CASNWLDYGYTF. The DNA for the CDR3 is TGTGCCAGCAATTGGTTAGACTATGGCTACACCTTC.

The J gene is TRBJ2-7, the V gene TRBV5-5; D may match TRBD1 or TRBD2 (5 bases each). CDR3 size: 14 residues. Germline CDR1 reads SGHKS; CDR2 reads YYEKEE (reference sequence). Trimming removed 1 base at V and 0 bases at J, with 8 bases between. DNA for the CDR3: TGTGCCAGCAGCTTGAGGGACGACTCCTACGAGCAGTACTTC. It codes for CASSLRDDSYEQYF.

This clonotype was counted between two and nine times. This chain uses TRBV7-9 with TRBJ2-1; D is uncertain. The V end lost 1 base, the J end lost 7 bases, and 11 bases lay between the germline ends. Germline CDR1 reads SEHNR; CDR2 reads FQNEAQ (reference sequence). This CDR3 has 14 residues. CDR3 protein: CASSLGGPRNEQFF. The CDR3 DNA sequence: TGTGCCAGCAGCTTAGGTGGGCCGAGGAATGAGCAGTTCTTC.

This clonotype was detected ten times or more. This CDR3 is CASSFGGGETQYF. In nucleotides, the CDR3 is TGTGCCAGCAGTTTTGGGGGAGGCGAGACCCAGTACTTC. The rearrangement links TRBV12-3 or TRBV12-4 to TRBJ2-5; TRBD2 is a possible D gene (6 bases). Deletions cut 3 bases from V and 5 bases from J, with 10 bases between. The CDR3 contains 13 residues.

J is TRBJ2-3 and V is TRBV20-1, with a weak D call TRBD1 (5 bases). The V gene's germline CDR1 is DFQATT and CDR2 SNEGSKA (reference sequence). The ends were cut back, 0 bases at V and 4 bases at J, with 17 bases in the middle. The CDR3 extends over 16 amino acids. The CDR3 loop is CSARDQDWGEADTQYF. CDR3 DNA sequence: TGCAGTGCTAGAGATCAGGATTGGGGCGAGGCAGATACGCAGTATTTT.

This clonotype was detected a few times. The chain recombines TRBV10-3 with TRBJ2-7, with a possible D match to TRBD2 (5 bases). Trimming removed 10 bases from V and 2 bases from J, with 15 bases in between. This CDR3 has 13 amino acids. Germline V gives CDR1 ENHRY, CDR2 SYGVKD. The CDR3 is CATRTGNAYEQYF. CDR3 nucleotide sequence: TGTGCCACCCGGACCGGGAACGCCTACGAGCAGTACTTC.

This clonotype was seen only a few times. V usage is TRBV29-1 and J usage is TRBJ2-5; no reliable D call. This CDR3 comprises 13 residues. Germline CDR1 SQVTM, CDR2 ANQGSEA. V lost 3 bases, J lost 2 bases, and 10 bases lay in between. CDR3 protein: CSVDWTEQETQYF. CDR3 bases: TGCAGCGTTGACTGGACGGAACAAGAGACCCAGTACTTC.

This clonotype turned up a few times. The V gene is TRBV7-9, the J gene TRBJ1-1, with unresolved D. The CDR3 has 13 amino acids. Trimming removed 4 bases from V and 7 bases from J, with 13 bases in between. CDR1 is SEHNR, CDR2 FQNEAQ, per germline (reference sequence). The CDR3 DNA sequence: TGTGCCAGCAGCTCAACCAACACCGTTGAAGCTTTCTTT. Amino acid sequence: CASSSTNTVEAFF.

The table lists this clonotype with a few counts. V and J are TRBV18 and TRBJ2-5, with D unclear. This CDR3 is 14 amino acids long. The germline V gene has CDR1 KGHSH and CDR2 LQKENI. V lost 3 bases, J lost 3 bases, and 11 bases lay in between. The CDR3 here is CASSPFRWEETQYF. CDR3 DNA sequence: TGTGCCAGCTCACCTTTTCGTTGGGAAGAGACCCAGTACTTC.

This clonotype was counted a few times. The chain recombines TRBV20-1 with TRBJ2-7; TRBD2 matches 9 bases. Germline V gene lookup returns CDR1 DFQATT and CDR2 SNEGSKA (reference sequence). J was trimmed by 2 bases and V by 3 bases; bases with no gene match: 5. The CDR3 sequence is 14 residues long. This CDR3 reads CSARVGGRAYEQYF. The CDR3 coding sequence is TGCAGTGCTAGGGTTGGCGGGAGGGCCTACGAGCAGTACTTC.

This clonotype has a handful of counts. The J gene is TRBJ2-1, the V gene TRBV6-1; 12 bases align to TRBD2. The CDR3 covers 15 residues. The junction had 2 bases not matched to a gene; V was cut back by 8 bases and J by 0 bases. Germline CDR1 and CDR2: MNHNS and SASEGT. Here the CDR3 reads CASLAGGGSYNEQFF. For the CDR3, the DNA is TGTGCCAGCCTAGCGGGAGGGGGCTCCTACAATGAGCAGTTCTTC.

V gene TRBV7-2 combines with J gene TRBJ2-3; TRBD2 aligns across 10 bases. The CDR3 totals 16 residues. The germline CDR1 and CDR2 sequences are SGHTA and FQGNSA. V lost 4 bases and J lost 5; bases outside the gene matches: 9. CDR3 protein: CASSSPTSGFGDTQYF. CDR3 in DNA: TGTGCCAGCAGCTCGCCGACTAGCGGGTTTGGAGATACGCAGTATTTT. The complete variable domain, with remaining parts taken from reference TRBV7-2 and TRBJ2-3, reads GAGVSQSPSNKVTEKGKDVELRCDPISGHTALYWYRQSLGQGLEFLIYFQGNSAPDKSGLPSDRFSAERTGGSVSTLTIQRTQQEDSAVYLCASSSPTSGFGDTQYFGPGTRLTVL.

This clonotype has ten or more counts. The V call is TRBV11-2, the J call TRBJ2-7; TRBD2 aligns across 12 bases. Germline V lookup: CDR1 SGHAT, CDR2 FQNNGV. The junction had 4 bases not matched to a gene; V was cut back by 4 bases and J by 3 bases. The CDR3 sequence is 15 residues long. The CDR3 is CASSSSGRAVYEQYF. In nucleotides, the CDR3 is TGTGCCAGCAGCTCTAGCGGGAGGGCCGTCTACGAGCAGTACTTC.